The clone carrying this T cell receptor beta chain was seen at least ten times. This sample was included in a study of blood T cells in healthy people across ages. The authors drew 7.5 to 10 milliliters of peripheral blood from each donor. Alongside a J-beta primer mix, a sample-barcoded 5' primer served in a second PCR lasting roughly 7 to 11 cycles. TCRdb processed the 5' RACE reads anew with MiXCR; each CDR3 protein has one entry. The table records approximately 900,000 distinct CDR3 sequences, about 28% of them present only once. V was trimmed by 2 bases and J by 7 bases, leaving 9 bases between them. This CDR3 is built from 13 residues. These sequences were also reported in another study, on T cells of mothers and their children.

The genes are TRBV12-3 or TRBV12-4 and TRBJ2-4, with D possibly TRBD1 on 5 matching bases. The receptor comes from a woman aged 40 to 50 in good health. The sequencing input was blood. In DNA, the CDR3 is TGTGCCAGCAGTTTAAAAGGGGCCAACATTCAGTACTTC. Residues: CASSLKGANIQYF.